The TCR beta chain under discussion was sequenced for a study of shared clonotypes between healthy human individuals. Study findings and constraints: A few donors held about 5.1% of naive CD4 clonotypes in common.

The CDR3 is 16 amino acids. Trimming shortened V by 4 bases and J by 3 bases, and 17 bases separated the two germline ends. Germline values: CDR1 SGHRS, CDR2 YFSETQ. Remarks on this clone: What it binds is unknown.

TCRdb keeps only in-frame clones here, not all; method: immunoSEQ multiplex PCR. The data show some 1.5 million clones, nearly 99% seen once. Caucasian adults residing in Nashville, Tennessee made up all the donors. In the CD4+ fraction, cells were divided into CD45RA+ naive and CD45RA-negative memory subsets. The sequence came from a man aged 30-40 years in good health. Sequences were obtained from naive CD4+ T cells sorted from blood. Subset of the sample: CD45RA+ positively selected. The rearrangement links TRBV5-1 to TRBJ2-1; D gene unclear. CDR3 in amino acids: CASSDAQLKGYNEQFF. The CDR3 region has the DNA TGCGCCAGCAGCGACGCCCAGCTCAAGGGCTACAATGAGCAGTTCTTC.